The entry below describes one TCR beta chain. Its matching antigen is unknown. This record comes from a study of early stage breast cancer tumors. Study-level information: Most invasive tumors, about 70% of the 16, were ER+/PR+/HER2-. Average read coverage per sample was approximately 9.1-fold. Findings and caveats of the study: Tumors had 2 to 3-fold higher T cell density than normal breast.

V was shortened by 5 bases and J by 4 bases, with 15 bases between the two germline ends. Germline values: CDR1 SEHNR, CDR2 FQNEAQ (reference sequence). There are 14 residues in the CDR3. Each sample had two DNA replicates, 0.5 to 0.65 ug blood or roughly 1.4 ug tissue. Data came from immunoSEQ multiplex PCR; TCRdb stores just in-frame clones and leaves some out. The sample carries roughly 56,000 clones, about three quarters recorded once. The TCR originated in a person aged 30 to 39 with breast cancer. Sample: blood. V is TRBV7-9 and J is TRBJ2-7; weak D call: TRBD1 (7 bases). The CDR3 nucleotides read TGTGCCAGCAGCATACAGACAGGGAGGTACGAGCAGTACTTC. It encodes CASSIQTGRYEQYF.